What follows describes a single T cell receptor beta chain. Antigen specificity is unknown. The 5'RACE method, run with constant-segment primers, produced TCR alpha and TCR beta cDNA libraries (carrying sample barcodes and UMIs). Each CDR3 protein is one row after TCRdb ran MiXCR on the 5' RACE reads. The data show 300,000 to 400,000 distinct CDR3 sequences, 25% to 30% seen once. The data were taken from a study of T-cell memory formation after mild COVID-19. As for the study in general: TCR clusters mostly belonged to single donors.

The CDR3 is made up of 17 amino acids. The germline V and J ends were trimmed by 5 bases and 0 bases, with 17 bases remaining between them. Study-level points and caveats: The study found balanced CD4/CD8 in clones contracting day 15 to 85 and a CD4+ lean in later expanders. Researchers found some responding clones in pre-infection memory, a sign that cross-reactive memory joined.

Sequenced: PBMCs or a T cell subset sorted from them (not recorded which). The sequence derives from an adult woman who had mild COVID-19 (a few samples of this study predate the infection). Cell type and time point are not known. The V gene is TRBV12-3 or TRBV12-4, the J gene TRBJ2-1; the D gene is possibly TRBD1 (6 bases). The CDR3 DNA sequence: TGTGCCAGCAGTGGACTGCGGACAGCAAGCTCCTACAATGAGCAGTTCTTC. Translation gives CASSGLRTASSYNEQFF.